The clone carrying this TCR beta chain was observed at least ten times. Antigen specificity is unknown. The CDR3 length is 14 residues. Germline loops: CDR1 ENHRY, CDR2 SYGVKD. V dropped 8 bases and J dropped 2 bases, with 16 bases sitting between them. The entry originates in a study of T cells in Graves' hyperthyroidism and ophthalmopathy. Overall study results and limits: Blood also showed most of the thyroid clonotypes that were expanded above 0.001.

Among ophthalmopathy patients, the Clinical Activity Score reached at least 3, the NOSPECS grade reached at least 4, and duration remained under 3 months. Patients showing uncontrolled infection, other autoimmune disease, pregnancy or lactation were ineligible. Diagnosis relied on clinical symptoms, serum thyroxine and TRAb, thyroid ultrasound and orbital computed tomography. Authors of the study amplified TCR beta CDR3 regions from RNA transcripts. HTBI primers drove first-round RT-PCR of the TCR CDR3. A single record per CDR3 protein comes from TCRdb applying MiXCR to the multiplex PCR reads. The sample has 550,000 to 700,000 distinct CDR3 sequences; about 15% are singletons.

The specimen was blood. The clonotype was recovered from a woman aged 40 to 55 with Graves' ophthalmopathy. V usage is TRBV10-3 and J usage is TRBJ2-7, with D maybe TRBD1 (6 bases). CDR3: CAIRPSGVAYEQYF. The CDR3 DNA is TGTGCCATCCGTCCTTCAGGGGTTGCCTACGAGCAGTACTTC.